One sample yielded the 27 T cell receptor beta chains listed below, sequenced in a study of shared clonotypes between healthy human individuals. Some clones are missing from TCRdb's copy, which holds only in-frame ones; the method was immunoSEQ multiplex PCR. This sample has under 650,000 clones, with 90% to 96% found just once. The source material was naive CD4+ T cells sorted from blood. Subset here: CD45RA+ positively selected. The receptors here all came from a woman younger than 45 in good health.

The rearrangement links TRBV28 to TRBJ1-3; tentative D call: TRBD1 (5 bases). Per germline, CDR1 MDHEN and CDR2 SYDVKM. The length of the CDR3 is 14 residues. The V end lost 3 bases, the J end lost 4 bases, and 10 bases lay between the germline ends. The CDR3 loop is CASSFRQWGNTIYF. DNA of the CDR3: TGTGCCAGCAGTTTTAGACAGTGGGGAAACACCATATATTTT.

The chain links TRBV2 to TRBJ1-5, with D possibly being TRBD1 (5 bases). The germline V gene has CDR1 SNHLY and CDR2 FYNNEI. The ends were cut back, 7 bases at V and 3 bases at J, with 22 bases in the middle. The CDR3 sequence is 17 residues long. The CDR3 protein is CASKFSRIRDLNQPQHF. CDR3 sequence (DNA): TGTGCCAGCAAGTTTTCTAGGATTCGGGACCTCAATCAGCCCCAGCATTTT. Together with reference TRBV2 and TRBJ1-5, the CDR3 gives the full variable domain: EPEVTQTPSHQVTQMGQEVILRCVPISNHLYFYWYRQILGQKVEFLVSFYNNEISEKSEIFDDQFSVERPDGSNFTLKIRSTKLEDSAMYFCASKFSRIRDLNQPQHFGDGTRLSIL.

The rearrangement uses TRBV5-1 and TRBJ1-1, with 12 bases that match TRBD1. V gave up 5 bases and J gave up 0 bases; unmatched junction bases: 5. The CDR3 spans 16 residues. The germline V gene has CDR1 SGHRS and CDR2 YFSETQ. CDR3 amino acids: CASRSGTGGMNTEAFF. CDR3 coding DNA: TGCGCCAGCAGATCCGGGACAGGGGGCATGAACACTGAAGCTTTCTTT.

The chain couples TRBV25-1 to TRBJ1-4; tentative D call: TRBD1 (5 bases). In germline, CDR1 is MGHDK, CDR2 SYGVNS. Trimming left V 2 bases short and J 6 bases short, with 13 bases between. The CDR3 runs 15 residues. CDR3 nucleotides: TGTGCCAGCAGTGAAGCAGGGTACTTGGATGAAAAACTGTTTTTT. Its translation: CASSEAGYLDEKLFF.

This chain connects TRBV12-2 to TRBJ1-5; TRBD1, the D gene given by the table, was not confirmed from the DNA. TRBV12-2 is a pseudogene. The CDR3 covers 17 residues. The CDR3 here is CASRPFPGDRGDQPQHF. The CDR3 DNA follows: TGTGCAAGTCGCCCATTCCCCGGCGACAGGGGAGATCAGCCCCAGCATTTT.

The chain employs TRBV6-5 and TRBJ2-1, with 8 bases lining up with TRBD2. The length of the CDR3 is 15 residues. Germline assignment: CDR1 MNHEY and CDR2 SVGAGI. V lost 2 bases and J lost 6; bases outside the gene matches: 6. CDR3 nucleotides: TGTGCCAGCAGTTACACTAGCGGAGCTACCAATGAGCAGTTCTTC. This encodes CASSYTSGATNEQFF.

This sequence joins TRBV10-1 and TRBJ1-4; maybe TRBD1 (5 bases). This CDR3 spans 14 amino acids. Deletions cut 4 bases from V and 8 bases from J, with 14 bases between. CDR1 and CDR2 from the germline V gene are WNHNN and SYGVQD (reference sequence). As DNA, the CDR3 is TGCGCCAGCAGTGTTGCGGGGGACGAAGAAAAACTGTTTTTT. Translated: CASSVAGDEEKLFF.

The CDR3 reads CASSSNPPGRMNTEAFF. For the CDR3, the DNA is TGTGCCAGCAGTTCCAACCCTCCCGGACGGATGAACACTGAAGCTTTCTTT. The chain links TRBV28 to TRBJ1-1; no definite D call. V was pared by 4 bases and J by 0 bases, with 18 bases between. Germline V gene lookup returns CDR1 MDHEN and CDR2 SYDVKM. The CDR3 sequence is 17 residues long.

V and J are TRBV28 and TRBJ2-1, with no clear D. The CDR3 consists of 14 residues. Germline V CDR1 and CDR2: MDHEN, SYDVKM. V lost 4 bases, J lost 10 bases, and 17 bases lay in between. CDR3 nucleotides: TGTGCCAGCAGTTCCTCCCCATTGGGTTTCGAGCAGTTCTTC. Protein: CASSSSPLGFEQFF.

This clone was observed once. The V gene is TRBV7-2, the J gene TRBJ2-5; 11 bases match TRBD2. The CDR3 is 13 residues long. V lost 1 base to trimming and J lost 13 bases; unmatched junction nucleotides: 5. Germline loops: CDR1 SGHTA, CDR2 FQGNSA. CDR3 sequence (DNA): TGTGCCAGCAGCTTAGTACTAGCGGGAGCATCGTACTTC. It is translated as CASSLVLAGASYF.

The chain uses TRBV28 and TRBJ2-2; 7 positions agree with TRBD2. The germline gives CDR1 MDHEN, CDR2 SYDVKM. With 8 bases clipped from V and 7 bases from J, the junction kept 16 bases outside the gene matches. The CDR3 consists of 16 residues. The CDR3, as DNA: TGTGCCAGCGCCTCCCCTTCGGCGGGAGAGGACGGGGAGCTGTTTTTT. The encoded protein is CASASPSAGEDGELFF. The whole variable domain, filled in from reference TRBV28 and TRBJ2-2, reads DVKVTQSSRYLVKRTGEKVFLECVQDMDHENMFWYRQDPGLGLRLIYFSYDVKMKEKGDIPEGYSVSREKKERFSLILESASTNQTSMYLCASASPSAGEDGELFFGEGSRLTVL.

The gene calls are TRBV10-2 and TRBJ2-6, with a weak D call TRBD2 (7 bases). V shed 7 bases and J shed 2 bases, with 12 bases lying between them. Germline-derived CDR1 and CDR2 are WSHSY and SAAADI. The CDR3 runs 15 residues. CDR3 in amino acids: CASIGGGPGANVLTF. CDR3 nucleotides: TGCGCCAGCATTGGGGGGGGGCCTGGGGCCAACGTCCTGACTTTC.

As DNA, the CDR3 is TGTGCCAGCAGTGAATTGCTCTACAATGAGCAGTTCTTC. Translation: CASSELLYNEQFF. The rearrangement joins TRBV2 to TRBJ2-1; D not resolved. Per the germline V gene, CDR1 is SNHLY and CDR2 is FYNNEI. This CDR3 contains 13 residues. V lost 2 bases and J 3 bases, leaving 5 bases between the germline ends.

Only one count was recorded for this clone. The chain uses TRBV30 and TRBJ1-3, with D unresolved. The ends were cut back, 4 bases at V and 0 bases at J, with 10 bases in the middle. Germline V gene sequence: CDR1 GTSNPN, CDR2 SVGIG (reference sequence). The CDR3 length is 14 residues. CDR3 loop: CAWTPTYSGNTIYF. The CDR3 DNA follows: TGTGCCTGGACCCCGACCTACTCTGGAAACACCATATATTTT.

The chain uses TRBV5-8 and TRBJ1-3; 7 bases fit TRBD1. This CDR3 has 14 amino acids. The V gene's germline CDR1 is SGHTS and CDR2 YDEGEE. V shed 4 bases, J shed 4 bases, and the junction held 5 bases outside the gene matches. In DNA form, the CDR3 reads TGTGCCAGCAGCCCGGACAGGAGCGGAAACACCATATATTTT. This gives the protein CASSPDRSGNTIYF.

This chain links TRBV5-1 with TRBJ2-1; D is undetermined. CDR1 and CDR2 from the germline V gene are SGHRS and YFSETQ. Trimming removed 2 bases at V and 9 bases at J, with 6 bases between. The CDR3 extends over 11 amino acids. CDR3 residues: CASSLTLEQFF. CDR3 nucleotide sequence: TGCGCCAGCAGCTTAACTCTTGAGCAGTTCTTC. The variable domain in full, with the rest retrieved from reference TRBV5-1 and TRBJ2-1, is KAGVTQTPRYLIKTRGQQVTLSCSPISGHRSVSWYQQTPGQGLQFLFEYFSETQRNKGNFPGRFSGRQFSNSRSEMNVSTLELGDSALYLCASSLTLEQFFGPGTRLTVL.

The chain combines TRBV7-9 with TRBJ2-1, with 10 bases matching TRBD1. The V and J ends lost 1 base and 7 bases, in that order; junction bases with no gene match: 13. This CDR3 is built from 18 residues. From germline, CDR1 is SEHNR and CDR2 FQNEAQ (reference sequence). DNA for the CDR3: TGTGCCAGCAGCTTAGAACAGTTTAGGGGACAGGGGAGGAATGAGCAGTTCTTC. Protein product: CASSLEQFRGQGRNEQFF.

The chain uses TRBV6-1 and TRBJ2-7; no clear D. Germline CDR1 and CDR2: MNHNS and SASEGT. Trimming took 3 bases from V and 4 from J, leaving 7 bases between them. CDR3 length equals 12 residues. Here the CDR3 DNA reads TGTGCCAGCAGTGAGTTAGATTACGAGCAGTACTTC. As protein: CASSELDYEQYF.

The gene calls are TRBV5-1 and TRBJ1-1; D is perhaps TRBD1 (5 bases). The CDR3 loop spans 13 amino acids. The germline V and J ends were trimmed by 2 bases and 2 bases, with 7 bases remaining between them. Germline CDR1 and CDR2: SGHRS and YFSETQ. CDR3 DNA: TGCGCCAGCAGCTTTGGGGGAAACACTGAAGCTTTCTTT. This gives the protein CASSFGGNTEAFF.

The CDR3 reads CASSPYIVASGSRTGELFF. In DNA form, the CDR3 reads TGTGCCAGCTCACCTTACATAGTGGCTAGCGGGAGCCGGACCGGGGAGCTGTTTTTT. This chain joins TRBV18 and TRBJ2-2; 10 bases are a match to TRBD2. Trimming removed 3 bases from V and 5 bases from J; junction bases left unmatched: 15. The CDR3 loop spans 19 amino acids. The germline V gene has CDR1 KGHSH and CDR2 LQKENI.

The J gene is TRBJ2-2, the V gene TRBV5-6, with D unclear. There are 18 residues in the CDR3. Trimming pared 3 bases from V and 6 bases from J, leaving 24 bases between. Per germline, CDR1 SGHDT and CDR2 YYEEEE. CDR3 coding DNA: TGTGCCAGCAGCTCCGTCCAAAATCTACCCTCTAAGTCCGGGGAGCTGTTTTTT. It encodes CASSSVQNLPSKSGELFF.

Comment on this clone: Other DNA sequences in the sample encode the same CDR3. V is TRBV6-5 and J is TRBJ1-1; TRBD1 matches at 10 bases. The CDR3 totals 15 residues. After removal of 0 bases from V and 3 bases from J, the junction contained 1 base not matched to a gene. CDR1 and CDR2 from the germline V gene are MNHEY and SVGAGI. In DNA, the CDR3 is TGTGCCAGCAGTTACTCGGGGACAGGGGACACTGAAGCTTTCTTT. Its translation: CASSYSGTGDTEAFF.

The V gene is TRBV4-2, the J gene TRBJ2-3; the D is unclear. Germline V lookup: CDR1 LGHNA, CDR2 YNFKEQ. The CDR3 sequence is 15 residues long. The V and J ends lost 2 bases and 3 bases respectively, with 12 bases between them. CDR3 nucleotide sequence: TGTGCCAGCAGCCAATATTCCGGCCCAACAGATACGCAGTATTTT. It is translated as CASSQYSGPTDTQYF.

The chain has TRBV4-2 and TRBJ1-5; unclear D gene. Germline values: CDR1 LGHNA, CDR2 YNFKEQ. Trimming left V 5 bases short and J 9 bases short, with 14 bases between. This CDR3 has 13 amino acids. In DNA form, the CDR3 reads TGTGCCAGCAGCTTGGAAGCGATGGGGCCCCAGCATTTT. This translates into CASSLEAMGPQHF.

J is TRBJ2-7 and V is TRBV28; 12 bases map to TRBD2. From germline, CDR1 is MDHEN and CDR2 SYDVKM. With 6 bases clipped from V and 0 bases from J, the junction kept 3 bases outside the gene matches. The CDR3 covers 15 residues. The CDR3 region is CASRPTSGGSYEQYF. The CDR3 DNA reads TGTGCCAGCAGACCGACTAGCGGGGGCTCCTACGAGCAGTACTTC.

The chain employs TRBV6-5 and TRBJ2-5; D unclear. V dropped 0 bases and J dropped 2 bases, with 7 bases sitting between them. In germline, CDR1 is MNHEY, CDR2 SVGAGI. This CDR3 contains 14 residues. CDR3 sequence reads: CASSYSDGQETQYF. CDR3 in DNA: TGTGCCAGCAGTTACTCGGACGGACAAGAGACCCAGTACTTC.

The V gene is TRBV28, the J gene TRBJ1-2; TRBD1 is a possible D gene (5 bases). This CDR3 is built from 13 residues. Per germline, CDR1 MDHEN and CDR2 SYDVKM. V was trimmed by 4 bases and J by 3 bases, leaving 9 bases between them. The CDR3 bases are TGTGCCAGCAGTTCGGGGGTGGACTATGGCTACACCTTC. Amino acid sequence: CASSSGVDYGYTF.